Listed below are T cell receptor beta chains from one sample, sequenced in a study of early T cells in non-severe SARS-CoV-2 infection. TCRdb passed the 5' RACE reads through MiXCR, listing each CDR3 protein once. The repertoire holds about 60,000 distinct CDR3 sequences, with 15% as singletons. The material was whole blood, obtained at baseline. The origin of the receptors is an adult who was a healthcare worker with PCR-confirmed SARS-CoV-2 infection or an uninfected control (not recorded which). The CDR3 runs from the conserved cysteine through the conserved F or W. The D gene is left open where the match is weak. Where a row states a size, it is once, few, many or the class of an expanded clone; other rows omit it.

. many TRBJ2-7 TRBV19 TGTGCCAGTAGTACCCCCGGGACCTCGACCTACGAGCAGTACTTC CASSTPGTSTYEQYF
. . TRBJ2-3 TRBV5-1 TGCGCCAGCAGCTTCCGGGACATAAGCACAGATACGCAGTATTTT CASSFRDISTDTQYF
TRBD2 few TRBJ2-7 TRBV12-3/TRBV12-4 TGTGCCAGCACCCGCGGGAGAGCCTACGAGCAGTACTTC CASTRGRAYEQYF
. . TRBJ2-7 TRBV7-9 TGTGCCAGCAGCTTAGCTCGTGGAGGGTCCTCCTACGAGCAGTACTTC CASSLARGGSSYEQYF
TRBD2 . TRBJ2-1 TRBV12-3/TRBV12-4 TGTGCCAGCAGCCCGATAGCGGGTCGCTACAATGAGCAGTTCTTC CASSPIAGRYNEQFF
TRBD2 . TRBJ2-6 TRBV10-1 TGCGCCAGCAGTTCCGCCGGGACTAGCGGTTATAGCTCTGGGGCCAACGTCCTGACTTTC CASSSAGTSGYSSGANVLTF
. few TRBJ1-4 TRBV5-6 TGTGCCAGCAGCTTAAAGGGCTTGGAGGAAAAACTGTTTTTT CASSLKGLEEKLFF
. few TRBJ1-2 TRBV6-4 TGTGCCAGCATTGGCCTTGCGGTTAACTATGGCTACACCTTC CASIGLAVNYGYTF
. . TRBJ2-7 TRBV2 TGTGCCAGCAAAGGGGACGCCCACAATTACGAGCAGTACTTC CASKGDAHNYEQYF
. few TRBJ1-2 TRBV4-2 TGTGCCAGCAGCCCTGGGGGAACACATACCTATGGCTACACCTTC CASSPGGTHTYGYTF
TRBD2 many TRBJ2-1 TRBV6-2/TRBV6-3 TGTGCCAGCAGTTATGAGACTAGCGGAGGGAAGTACAATGAGCAGTTCTTC CASSYETSGGKYNEQFF
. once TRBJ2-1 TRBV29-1 TGCAGCGGAGGACGGGCACGGAATGAGCAGTTCTTC CSGGRARNEQFF
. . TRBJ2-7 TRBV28 TGTGCCAGCAGTCCCCGCTACGAGCAGTACTTC CASSPRYEQYF
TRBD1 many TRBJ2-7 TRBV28 TGTGCCAGCAGCCCCCGGAGGACAGGACTCTACGAGCAGTACTTC CASSPRRTGLYEQYF
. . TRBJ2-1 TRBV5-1 TGCGCCAGCACCCCCTCCTCACGAGGGGGCTCCTACAATGAGCAGTTCTTC CASTPSSRGGSYNEQFF
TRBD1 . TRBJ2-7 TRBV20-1 TGCAGTGCTAGACCCCCTAGGACAGGGACCGACGAGCAGTACTTC CSARPPRTGTDEQYF
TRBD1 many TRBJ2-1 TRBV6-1 TGTGCCAGCGAAAGGACAGGACACAATGAGCAGTTCTTC CASERTGHNEQFF
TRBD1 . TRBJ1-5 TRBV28 TGTGCCAGCAGTCCCGGAGGGGGCAAGTCAGGACAGCCCCAGCATTTT CASSPGGGKSGQPQHF
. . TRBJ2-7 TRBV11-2 TGTGCCAGCAGCTTAGATGCCGCTAACGAGCAGTACTTC CASSLDAANEQYF
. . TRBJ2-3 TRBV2 TGTGCCAGCAGCCGGGACGGGGTAACAGATACGCAGTATTTT CASSRDGVTDTQYF
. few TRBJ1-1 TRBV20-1 TGCAGTGCTCCACCACTCTACCGGGTGAACACTGAAGCTTTCTTT CSAPPLYRVNTEAFF
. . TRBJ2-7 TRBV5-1 TGCGCCAGCAGCGCGGGATCCTATGGGCGTCAGGGGGAGTACTTC CASSAGSYGRQGEYF
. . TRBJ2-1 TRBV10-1 TGCGCCAGCAGTGGGGGTACCTACAATGAGCAGTTCTTC CASSGGTYNEQFF
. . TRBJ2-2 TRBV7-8 TGTGCCAGCAGCTTATTAGCTGGGTATAACACCGGGGAGCTGTTTTTT CASSLLAGYNTGELFF
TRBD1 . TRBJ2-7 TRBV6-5 TGTGCCAGCAGTTTAGGACAGGGCATGTTTTTC CASSLGQGMFF